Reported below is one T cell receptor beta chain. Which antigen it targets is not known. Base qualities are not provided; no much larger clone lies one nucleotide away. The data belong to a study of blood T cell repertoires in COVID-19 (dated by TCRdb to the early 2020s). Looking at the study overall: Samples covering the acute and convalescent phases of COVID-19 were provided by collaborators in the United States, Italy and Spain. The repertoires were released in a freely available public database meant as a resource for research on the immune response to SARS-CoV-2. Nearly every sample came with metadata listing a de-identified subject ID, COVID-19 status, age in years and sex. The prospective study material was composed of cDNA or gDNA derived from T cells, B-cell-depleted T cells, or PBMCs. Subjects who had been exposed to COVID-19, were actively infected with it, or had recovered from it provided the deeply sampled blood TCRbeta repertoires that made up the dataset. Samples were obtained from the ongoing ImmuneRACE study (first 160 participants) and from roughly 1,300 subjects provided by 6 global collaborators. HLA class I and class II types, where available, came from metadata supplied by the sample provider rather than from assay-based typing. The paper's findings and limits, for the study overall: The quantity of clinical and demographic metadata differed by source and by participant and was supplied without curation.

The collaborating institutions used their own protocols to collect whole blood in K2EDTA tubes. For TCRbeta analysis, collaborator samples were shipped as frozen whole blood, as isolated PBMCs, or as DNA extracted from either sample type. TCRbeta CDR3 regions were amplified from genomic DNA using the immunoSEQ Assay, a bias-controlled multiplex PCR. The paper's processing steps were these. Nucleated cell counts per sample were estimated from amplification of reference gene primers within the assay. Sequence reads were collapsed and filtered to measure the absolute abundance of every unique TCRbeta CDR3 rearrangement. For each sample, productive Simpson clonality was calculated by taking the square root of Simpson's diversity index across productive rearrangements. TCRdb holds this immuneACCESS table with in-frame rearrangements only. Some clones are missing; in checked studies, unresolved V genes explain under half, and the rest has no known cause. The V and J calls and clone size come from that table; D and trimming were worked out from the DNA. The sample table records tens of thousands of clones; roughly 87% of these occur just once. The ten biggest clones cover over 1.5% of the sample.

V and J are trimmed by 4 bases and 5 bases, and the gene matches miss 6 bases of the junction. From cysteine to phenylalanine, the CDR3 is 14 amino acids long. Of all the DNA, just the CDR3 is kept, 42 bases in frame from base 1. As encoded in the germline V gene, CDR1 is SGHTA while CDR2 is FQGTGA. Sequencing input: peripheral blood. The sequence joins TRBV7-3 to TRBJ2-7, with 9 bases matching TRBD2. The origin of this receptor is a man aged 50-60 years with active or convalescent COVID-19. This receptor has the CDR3 CASSSGLAADEQYF. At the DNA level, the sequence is TGTGCCAGCAGCTCGGGACTAGCTGCGGACGAGCAGTACTTC.